Described below is a single T cell receptor (beta chain) sequence and its context. The CDR3 totals 15 residues. CDR1 SNHLY and CDR2 FYNNEI come from the germline V gene. V gave up 7 bases and J gave up 9 bases, with 24 bases separating them. TCRdb re-derived calls from the 5' RACE reads in MiXCR, one entry per CDR3 protein. This table holds about half a million distinct CDR3 sequences, around a sixth found once. This record belongs to a study of T-cell memory formation after mild COVID-19. Specimen: PBMCs or a T cell subset sorted from them (not recorded which). The rearrangement joins TRBV2 to TRBJ2-5; tentatively, D is TRBD2 (6 bases). This TCR was recovered from an adult woman who had mild COVID-19 (a few samples of this study predate the infection). Cell type and time point are not known. For the CDR3, the DNA is TGTGCCAGCATCCGGGGGAGCACCGGGAGCTTCGCCCAGTACTTC. The encoded protein is CASIRGSTGSFAQYF.